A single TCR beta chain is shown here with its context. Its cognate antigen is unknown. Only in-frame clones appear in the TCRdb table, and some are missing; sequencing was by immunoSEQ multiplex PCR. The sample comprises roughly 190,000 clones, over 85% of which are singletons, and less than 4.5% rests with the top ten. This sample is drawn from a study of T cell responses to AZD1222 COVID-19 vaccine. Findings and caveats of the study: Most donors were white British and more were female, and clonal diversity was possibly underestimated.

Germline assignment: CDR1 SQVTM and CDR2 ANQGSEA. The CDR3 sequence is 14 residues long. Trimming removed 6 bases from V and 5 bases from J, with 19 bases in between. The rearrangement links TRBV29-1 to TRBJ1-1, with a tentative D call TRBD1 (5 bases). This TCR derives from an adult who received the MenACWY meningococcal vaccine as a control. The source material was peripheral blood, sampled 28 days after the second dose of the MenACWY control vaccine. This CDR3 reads CSVYEGGVGTEAFF. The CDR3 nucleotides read TGCAGCGTCTACGAGGGAGGGGTAGGTACTGAAGCTTTCTTT.